The TCR beta chain described here comes from a study of OX40 agonist ivuxolimab in advanced cancers. On the study more broadly: Each patient was given ivuxolimab into a vein every 2 weeks, at 0.01 to 10 mg/kg. Participants, about 83% male, averaged about 59 years of age, ranging from roughly 23 to 90.

Germline CDR1 reads LGHNA; CDR2 reads YSLEER. Trimming took off 2 bases at V and 5 bases at J, with 12 bases between the two ends. CDR3 length: 14 amino acids. This clone is medium-sized. Profiled with immunoSEQ multiplex PCR; TCRdb holds only in-frame clones, not every one. Found here are more than 45,000 clones, around 89% of them singletons; the top ten hold approximately 13%. Sequenced here: CD4+ or CD8+ T cells sorted from blood, sampled in a trial of the OX40 agonist ivuxolimab. The TCR originated in an adult with an advanced solid tumor such as melanoma, head and neck, liver or kidney cancer. The chain couples TRBV4-3 to TRBJ1-1; D is unclear. CDR3 DNA: TGCGCCAGCAGCCAATTTGAAGGGATAACTGAAGCTTTCTTT. It codes for CASSQFEGITEAFF.